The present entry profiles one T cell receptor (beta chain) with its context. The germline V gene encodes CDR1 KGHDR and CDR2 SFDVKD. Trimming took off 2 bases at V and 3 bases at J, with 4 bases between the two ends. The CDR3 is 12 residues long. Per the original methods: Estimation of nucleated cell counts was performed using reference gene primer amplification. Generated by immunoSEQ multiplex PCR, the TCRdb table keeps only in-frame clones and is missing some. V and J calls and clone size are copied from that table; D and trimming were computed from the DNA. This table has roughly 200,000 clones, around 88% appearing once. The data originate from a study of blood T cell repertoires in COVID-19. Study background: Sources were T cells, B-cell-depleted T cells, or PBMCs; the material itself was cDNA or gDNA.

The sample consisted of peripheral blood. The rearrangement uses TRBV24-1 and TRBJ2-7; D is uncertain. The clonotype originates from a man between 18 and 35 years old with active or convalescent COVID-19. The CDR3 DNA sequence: TGTGCCACCAGTGATTCTATCTACGAGCAGTACTTC. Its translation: CATSDSIYEQYF.